Each of the 20 T cell receptor beta chains below was sequenced from the same sample in a study of cytomegalovirus exposure and HLA in healthy donors. Both 60 Vbeta primers and 13 Jbeta primers went into the PCR. The method was immunoSEQ multiplex PCR; TCRdb's version includes in-frame clones alone and lacks a portion of them. In the table there are around 150,000 clones, 66% of which are singletons. The sample consisted of PBMCs. The receptors shown here come from a woman in her sixties or seventies in good health and CMV-seronegative.

This clone has only one observation. The rearrangement uses TRBV11-2 and TRBJ1-1; D perhaps matches TRBD1 (6 bases). Germline V lookup: CDR1 SGHAT, CDR2 FQNNGV. Trimming took off 1 base at V and 1 base at J, with 13 bases between the two ends. This CDR3 is built from 16 residues. In DNA form, the CDR3 reads TGTGCCAGCAGCTTAGGCCTACAGGGAACGAACACTGAAGCTTTCTTT. Protein: CASSLGLQGTNTEAFF.

This clone turned up a few times. V usage is TRBV27 and J usage is TRBJ1-5; TRBD1 agrees at 7 bases. V shed 6 bases and J 5 bases; nucleotides not matched to a gene: 10. The CDR3 totals 15 residues. Germline assignment: CDR1 MNHEY and CDR2 SMNVEV (reference sequence). CDR3 DNA: TGTGCCAGCAGACAGGACAGGAGGGTGTATCAGCCCCAGCATTTT. Amino acid sequence: CASRQDRRVYQPQHF.

The chain recombines TRBV27 with TRBJ2-5; a weak D match, TRBD2 (7 bases). V dropped 5 bases and J dropped 4 bases, with 23 bases sitting between them. The CDR3 contains 17 residues. Germline assignment: CDR1 MNHEY and CDR2 SMNVEV (reference sequence). CDR3 residues: CASSPSTWGGLRETQYF. CDR3 bases: TGTGCCAGCAGTCCTTCAACTTGGGGGGGGCTACGAGAGACCCAGTACTTC.

The rearrangement links TRBV7-6 to TRBJ2-5, with D possibly matching TRBD2 (6 bases). This CDR3 has 14 amino acids. The ends were cut back, 0 bases at V and 3 bases at J, with 8 bases in the middle. CDR1 SGHVS and CDR2 FNYEAQ come from the germline V gene. The CDR3 here is CASSLAGGEETQYF. The CDR3 DNA reads as TGTGCCAGCAGCTTAGCGGGAGGCGAAGAGACCCAGTACTTC.

This chain joins TRBV7-2 and TRBJ1-2, with TRBD1 as a possible D gene (5 bases). The CDR3 consists of 13 residues. Trimming left V 1 base short and J 8 bases short, with 11 bases between. Germline CDR1 is SGHTA and CDR2 is FQGNSA. The CDR3, as DNA: TGTGCCAGCAGCTTAGGGGGGGGGTACGGCTACACCTTC. Amino acid sequence: CASSLGGGYGYTF.

The chain joins TRBV5-1 to TRBJ2-2; 13 bases align to TRBD2. Germline values: CDR1 SGHRS, CDR2 YFSETQ. Trimming took 0 bases from V and 1 from J; bases not matched to a gene: 3. This CDR3 has 18 residues. Written as DNA, the CDR3 is TGCGCCAGCAGCTTGGCCCGACTAGCGGGGGGGAACACCGGGGAGCTGTTTTTT. It codes for CASSLARLAGGNTGELFF.

The V and J genes are TRBV2 and TRBJ1-2; D not certain. The CDR3 contains 12 residues. V was shortened by 9 bases and J by 2 bases, with 10 bases between the two germline ends. Per germline, CDR1 SNHLY and CDR2 FYNNEI. Here the CDR3 reads CASGRANYGYTF. In DNA, the CDR3 is TGTGCCAGTGGGAGAGCCAACTATGGCTACACCTTC.

The chain uses TRBV28 and TRBJ2-7; TRBD2 aligns across 11 bases. Trimming at V came to 5 bases and at J to 5 bases, leaving 8 bases not matched to a gene. CDR1 and CDR2 from the germline V gene are MDHEN and SYDVKM. The CDR3 runs 15 residues. CDR3 amino acids: CASSRLAGRSHEQYF. The CDR3, as DNA: TGTGCCAGCAGTCGACTAGCGGGAAGGTCCCACGAGCAGTACTTC.

V gene TRBV11-2 combines with J gene TRBJ2-7; tentatively, D is TRBD1 (8 bases). CDR3 length: 15 residues. V shed 1 base and J shed 9 bases, with 19 bases lying between them. Germline assignment: CDR1 SGHAT and CDR2 FQNNGV. The chain's CDR3 is CASSLVGGAGGMQYF. The DNA of the CDR3 is TGTGCCAGCAGCTTAGTGGGGGGGGCAGGGGGCATGCAGTACTTC.

This rearrangement joins TRBV6-1 to TRBJ1-5; unclear D gene. CDR1 is MNHNS and CDR2 is SASEGT in the germline V gene. The CDR3 totals 15 residues. V was trimmed by 2 bases and J by 1 base, leaving 9 bases between them. CDR3 DNA sequence: TGTGCCAGCAGTGAATCCAGCAGGAGCAATCAGCCCCAGCATTTT. Translation gives CASSESSRSNQPQHF.

This sequence joins TRBV19 and TRBJ2-7, with 7 bases matching TRBD1. The CDR3 runs 14 residues. The germline CDR1 and CDR2 sequences are LNHDA and SQIVND (reference sequence). With 2 bases clipped from V and 1 base from J, the junction kept 2 bases outside the gene matches. CDR3 region: CASSITGVSYEQYF. In nucleotides, the CDR3 is TGTGCCAGTAGTATAACAGGGGTGTCCTACGAGCAGTACTTC.

This rearrangement joins TRBV7-2 to TRBJ2-1; 8 bases are a match to TRBD2. The germline V gene encodes CDR1 SGHTA and CDR2 FQGNSA. This CDR3 is 17 amino acids long. V trimming: 0 bases; J trimming: 3 bases; junction bases outside the gene matches: 7. The CDR3 spells CASSLAPSGGLYNEQFF. CDR3 DNA sequence: TGTGCCAGCAGCTTAGCGCCAAGCGGGGGCCTCTACAATGAGCAGTTCTTC.

The chain uses TRBV12-1 and TRBJ2-2; the table's D call TRBD2 went unverified against the DNA. TRBV12-1 is noted as a pseudogene. This CDR3 is built from 17 residues. In nucleotides, the CDR3 is TGTGCCAGCAGCCCCCGGGGGACTAGTGGGTCTACCGGGGAGCTGTTTTTT. Amino acids: CASSPRGTSGSTGELFF.

The chain links TRBV9 to TRBJ2-1; 10 bases fit TRBD2. Unmatched junction bases numbered 5, after V lost 0 bases and J lost 2 bases. From germline, CDR1 is SGDLS and CDR2 YYNGEE. The CDR3 runs to 17 residues. The CDR3 nucleotides are TGTGCCAGCAGCGTAGGCATAGCGGGAGGTACCTACAATGAGCAGTTCTTC. It is translated as CASSVGIAGGTYNEQFF.

The chain couples TRBV7-2 to TRBJ2-7; TRBD1 aligns across 10 bases. The CDR3 sequence is 14 residues long. Germline V gene sequence: CDR1 SGHTA, CDR2 FQGNSA. With V trimmed by 4 bases and J by 4 bases, 4 bases remained unmatched. The CDR3 sequence is CASSSGQGSYEQYF. The CDR3 DNA sequence: TGTGCCAGCAGCTCGGGACAGGGGTCATACGAGCAGTACTTC.

The CDR3 reads CASSLGTNEQYF. As DNA, the CDR3 is TGTGCCAGCAGCTTGGGGACTAACGAGCAGTACTTC. This chain joins TRBV5-5 and TRBJ2-7, with a possible D match to TRBD2 (6 bases). CDR1 and CDR2 from the germline V gene are SGHKS and YYEKEE (reference sequence). The ends were cut back, 0 bases at V and 5 bases at J, with 6 bases in the middle. This CDR3 is 12 amino acids long.

V usage is TRBV5-4 and J usage is TRBJ2-1, with TRBD2 matching over 11 bases. V lost 7 bases and J lost 1; bases outside the gene matches: 7. The CDR3 is 16 amino acids. Per germline, CDR1 SGHNT and CDR2 YYREEE (reference sequence). The CDR3 spells CASFSGGAYSYNEQFF. Here the CDR3 DNA reads TGTGCCAGCTTTAGCGGGGGGGCCTATTCCTACAATGAGCAGTTCTTC.

This clone was observed once. The chain carries TRBV5-1 and TRBJ2-1, with 13 bases lining up with TRBD2. With V trimmed by 4 bases and J by 10 bases, 2 bases remained unmatched. The CDR3 is 13 amino acids. From germline, CDR1 is SGHRS and CDR2 YFSETQ. The CDR3 spells CASSGLAGDEQFF. Here the CDR3 DNA reads TGCGCCAGCAGCGGACTAGCGGGGGACGAGCAGTTCTTC. Supplemented by reference TRBV5-1 and TRBJ2-1, the full variable domain reads KAGVTQTPRYLIKTRGQQVTLSCSPISGHRSVSWYQQTPGQGLQFLFEYFSETQRNKGNFPGRFSGRQFSNSRSEMNVSTLELGDSALYLCASSGLAGDEQFFGPGTRLTVL.

This clone was detected a few times. The chain employs TRBV7-3 and TRBJ2-1, with D tentatively TRBD1 (5 bases). The CDR3 consists of 18 residues. Per the germline V gene, CDR1 is SGHTA and CDR2 is FQGTGA. Trimming shortened V by 0 bases and J by 6 bases, and 21 bases separated the two germline ends. In DNA, the CDR3 is TGTGCCAGCAGCTTAACCCCAAATTTCCCAGGGAAGGGCAATGAGCAGTTCTTC. Translation gives CASSLTPNFPGKGNEQFF.

The chain recombines TRBV6-1 with TRBJ2-7, with TRBD1 identical over 10 bases. Germline assignment: CDR1 MNHNS and CDR2 SASEGT. CDR3 length: 14 amino acids. V was pared by 11 bases and J by 4 bases, with 11 bases of the junction left unmatched. CDR3 nucleotide sequence: TGTGCCCATAGGAGGGACAGGGGAACTTACGAGCAGTACTTC. The encoded protein is CAHRRDRGTYEQYF.